Reported below is one T cell receptor beta chain. Its target is not known. The data derive from a study of T cells in pancreatic ductal adenocarcinoma. Study conclusions and caveats: Mean clonality was roughly 0.1 in tumors and approximately 0.072 in blood, not significantly different. Blood had more productive templates and approximately 8-fold more unique clonotypes than tumor.

Method: immunoSEQ multiplex PCR; TCRdb's copy keeps in-frame clones and lacks some. This table has roughly 17,000 clones, roughly 90% appearing once. Selected pancreatic ductal adenocarcinoma patients had undergone surgery without neoadjuvant therapy. Between the trimmed V and J ends, which lost 4 bases and 1 base, there was a span of 12 bases. The CDR3 extends over 15 amino acids. The germline CDR1 and CDR2 sequences are LNHDA and SQIVND (reference sequence). This chain joins TRBV19 and TRBJ2-3; perhaps TRBD2 as D (6 bases). The sequenced sample consisted of PBMCs. The TCR sequence derives from a human donor with pancreatic ductal adenocarcinoma. The DNA of the CDR3 is TGTGCCAGTAGTACGAGGACGGGGGGCACAGATACGCAGTATTTT. Translating it yields CASSTRTGGTDTQYF.